Listed below are T cell receptor beta chains from one sample, sequenced in a study of cytomegalovirus exposure and HLA in healthy donors. The table came from immunoSEQ multiplex PCR; TCRdb's copy has only in-frame clones and leaves some out. The sample consists of 150,000 to 200,000 clones, more than 70% of them appearing once. Sequencing was done on a sample of PBMCs. The receptors originated from a male donor in good health and CMV-seronegative. Each CDR3 is given with its conserved first and last residue. D genes are given only for firm matches. Some rows mark clone size as missing; the rest say once, few, many or name a class of expanded clone.

DNA | CDR3 | D | J | V | size | length
TGTGCCAGCTCTCCGGAGGGCTACAATGAGCAGTTCTTC | CASSPEGYNEQFF | . | TRBJ2-1 | TRBV2 | . | 13
TGTGCCGGACTGGACAGGAGACCTAACTATGGCTACACCTTC | CAGLDRRPNYGYTF | TRBD1 | TRBJ1-2 | TRBV30 | . | 14
TGTGCCAGCAGCTACGGACAAGTTGAAGCTTTCTTT | CASSYGQVEAFF | . | TRBJ1-1 | TRBV7-9 | . | 12
TGTGCCAGCAAAGGACAGCGGAGACCCCCCAATGAGCAGTTCTTC | CASKGQRRPPNEQFF | . | TRBJ2-1 | TRBV2 | . | 15
TGTGCCAGCAGTTGGCGGCTCTATGGCTACACCTTC | CASSWRLYGYTF | . | TRBJ1-2 | TRBV28 | . | 12
TGCGCCAGCAGCTTTATAAAGGGGTCAGATACGCAGTATTTT | CASSFIKGSDTQYF | . | TRBJ2-3 | TRBV5-1 | . | 14
TGTGCCAGCAAAAACCGACTAGCTGGTAGCACAGATACGCAGTATTTT | CASKNRLAGSTDTQYF | TRBD2 | TRBJ2-3 | TRBV2 | . | 16
TGTGCCAGTAGGTTTGGGAGCTCTGGAAACACCATATATTTT | CASRFGSSGNTIYF | . | TRBJ1-3 | TRBV19 | few | 14
TGTGCCAGCAGTTCATGGGGGAGGGCCTACGAGCAGTACTTC | CASSSWGRAYEQYF | TRBD2 | TRBJ2-7 | TRBV6-5 | . | 14
TGTGCCAGCAGCTCCGGGACAGCCACCTACGAGCAGTACTTC | CASSSGTATYEQYF | TRBD1 | TRBJ2-7 | TRBV7-9 | . | 14
TGCAGCGTGGGAGTCAATGAGCAGTTCTTC | CSVGVNEQFF | . | TRBJ2-1 | TRBV29-1 | . | 10
TGTGCCAGCTCATTCGCCCGATCTACCCTGAACACTGAAGCTTTCTTT | CASSFARSTLNTEAFF | . | TRBJ1-1 | TRBV18 | . | 16
TGTGCCAGCAGCTTGGGGGCAGGGGGTCCGAGCGAGCAGTACTTC | CASSLGAGGPSEQYF | TRBD1 | TRBJ2-7 | TRBV5-6 | . | 15
TGCGCCAGCAGCTTGATTAGCGGGGGGGCGGTAGATGAGCAGTTCTTC | CASSLISGGAVDEQFF | TRBD2 | TRBJ2-1 | TRBV5-1 | . | 16
TGTGCCTGGAGTGTACTGGAACTAGCGGGAGAGTTTTCCTACAATGAGCAGTTCTTC | CAWSVLELAGEFSYNEQFF | TRBD2 | TRBJ2-1 | TRBV30 | . | 19
TGTGCCAGTAGTATAGAAAGCGGGAGGGGGACCCAGTACTTC | CASSIESGRGTQYF | TRBD2 | TRBJ2-5 | TRBV19 | . | 14
TGTGCCAGCTCACGGAGAGGGGGCAGGGATCAGCCCCAGCATTTT | CASSRRGGRDQPQHF | TRBD1 | TRBJ1-5 | TRBV18 | . | 15
TGTGCCAGCAGTTACTCCGCAGGGGGGAACTATGGCTACACCTTC | CASSYSAGGNYGYTF | TRBD1 | TRBJ1-2 | TRBV6-5 | few | 15
TGTGCCGCAAGGACAGGGACTGAAAAACTGTTTTTT | CAARTGTEKLFF | TRBD1 | TRBJ1-4 | TRBV15 | . | 12
TGTGCCAGCAGCGTGAGCGGGAGAAGCACAGATACGCAGTATTTT | CASSVSGRSTDTQYF | TRBD2 | TRBJ2-3 | TRBV9 | . | 15
TGCGCCAGCAGCTTGCAGCAGGGGTTTACGAATGAGCAGTTCTTC | CASSLQQGFTNEQFF | . | TRBJ2-1 | TRBV5-1 | . | 15
TGTGCCAGCGGCGGTCCAAATTCACCCCTCCACTTT | CASGGPNSPLHF | . | TRBJ1-6 | TRBV2 | . | 12
TGTGCCAGCAGCAGGATGACAGGGAACTACGAGCAGTACTTC | CASSRMTGNYEQYF | TRBD1 | TRBJ2-7 | TRBV6-5 | . | 14
TGTGCCAGCAGTTACTATACGAGTCCCCGCGAGCAGTACTTC | CASSYYTSPREQYF | . | TRBJ2-7 | TRBV6-6 | few | 14
TGTGCCAGCAGACAGGGAGGAAACACCATATATTTT | CASRQGGNTIYF | . | TRBJ1-3 | TRBV2 | . | 12
TGTGCCAGCAGTTTAGAGGGCCACTACACCGGGGAGCTGTTTTTT | CASSLEGHYTGELFF | . | TRBJ2-2 | TRBV27 | . | 15
TGCAGCGTACAGGGCGACACTGAAGCTTTCTTT | CSVQGDTEAFF | . | TRBJ1-1 | TRBV29-1 | . | 11
TGTGCCAGCAGTGTCGAAGGGAGTTCGAATACGCAGTATTTT | CASSVEGSSNTQYF | . | TRBJ2-3 | TRBV6-4 | . | 14
TGTGCCAGCAGCTTAGGGGACAGGGAAAGAGATACGCAGTATTTT | CASSLGDRERDTQYF | TRBD1 | TRBJ2-3 | TRBV7-3 | . | 15
TGTGCCAGCAGTCCTCACGTGGAGCCCAGCCATGGCTACACCTTC | CASSPHVEPSHGYTF | . | TRBJ1-2 | TRBV27 | . | 15
TGTGCCAGCAGCCCATTATCCGGGACTTTCTATGGCTACACCTTC | CASSPLSGTFYGYTF | . | TRBJ1-2 | TRBV13 | . | 15
TGCGCCAGCAGCTTGGTGGGGGGGGAAGAGACCCAGTACTTC | CASSLVGGEETQYF | TRBD2 | TRBJ2-5 | TRBV5-1 | few | 14
TGTGCCAGCTCGTACTTGCGAGGCGGGGAGCTGTTTTTT | CASSYLRGGELFF | . | TRBJ2-2 | TRBV27 | . | 13
TGCGCCAGCAGCGTTAACGGTCAGGGGCGCAATGAGCAGTTCTTC | CASSVNGQGRNEQFF | . | TRBJ2-1 | TRBV5-1 | . | 15
TGTGCCAGCAGTTTAATCAGGGAACACACTGAAGCTTTCTTT | CASSLIREHTEAFF | . | TRBJ1-1 | TRBV28 | . | 14
TGTGCCAGTACCAGACGGAGGGGGCAGGGAAACACCATATATTTT | CASTRRRGQGNTIYF | TRBD1 | TRBJ1-3 | TRBV19 | . | 15
TGCGCCAGCAGCGCCCGGCCGGGACAGGAGTACGAGCAGTACTTC | CASSARPGQEYEQYF | TRBD1 | TRBJ2-7 | TRBV5-1 | . | 15